Each of the 21 T cell receptor beta chains below was sequenced from the same sample in a study of cytomegalovirus exposure and HLA in healthy donors. Researchers ran the PCR with 60 Vbeta and 13 Jbeta primers. TCRdb's copy holds only in-frame clones and misses some; the assay was immunoSEQ multiplex PCR. This sample has under 150,000 clones, with 79% found just once. Material for sequencing was PBMCs. The receptor set was obtained from a woman aged 40 to 50 in good health and CMV-seropositive.

The V and J genes are TRBV2 and TRBJ1-6; D is perhaps TRBD1 (6 bases). The V and J ends lost 8 bases and 9 bases respectively, with 14 bases between them. The germline gives CDR1 SNHLY, CDR2 FYNNEI. The CDR3 consists of 13 residues. This chain's CDR3 is CASRDIRVSPLHF. The CDR3 region has the DNA TGTGCCAGCCGGGACATCAGAGTTTCACCCCTCCACTTT.

The CDR3 loop is CASRTGHVAQPQHF. The CDR3 nucleotides read TGTGCCAGTAGGACGGGACACGTCGCTCAGCCCCAGCATTTT. The J gene is TRBJ1-5, the V gene TRBV19; D is perhaps TRBD1 (6 bases). This CDR3 is built from 14 residues. Looked up from germline, CDR1 is LNHDA and CDR2 is SQIVND (reference sequence). V lost 6 bases to trimming and J lost 6 bases, with 15 bases between them.

In this sample, this clone turned up a few times. This chain links TRBV27 with TRBJ1-3, with D unresolved. Germline CDR1 reads MNHEY; CDR2 reads SMNVEV (reference sequence). The V end lost 3 bases, the J end lost 1 base, and 4 bases lay between the germline ends. This CDR3 has 13 residues. The CDR3, as DNA: TGTGCCAGCAGTTTCTCGTCTGGAAACACCATATATTTT. Residues: CASSFSSGNTIYF.

J is TRBJ1-1 and V is TRBV5-4; D may be TRBD1 (6 bases). The CDR3 loop spans 12 amino acids. Germline V gene data show CDR1 as SGHNT and CDR2 as YYREEE (reference sequence). V shed 4 bases and J shed 3 bases, with 7 bases lying between them. CDR3 residues: CASSRQDTEAFF. CDR3 bases: TGTGCCAGCAGCCGACAGGACACTGAAGCTTTCTTT.

This clone came up a few times. This chain uses TRBV9 with TRBJ2-2, with 11 positions matching TRBD1. Germline trimming cut 5 bases from V and 5 bases from J; bases unmatched to any gene: 2. There are 14 residues in the CDR3. Germline CDR1 is SGDLS and CDR2 is YYNGEE. In nucleotides, the CDR3 is TGTGCCAGCAGGGGGACAGGGGGTACCGGGGAGCTGTTTTTT. Its translation: CASRGTGGTGELFF.

V usage is TRBV5-4 and J usage is TRBJ1-2; the D is unclear. V gave up 4 bases and J gave up 2 bases, with 18 bases separating them. Per the germline V gene, CDR1 is SGHNT and CDR2 is YYREEE (reference sequence). This CDR3 has 16 residues. For the CDR3, the DNA is TGTGCCAGCAGCCCCGCCTGGGGAGAATTCAACTATGGCTACACCTTC. This encodes CASSPAWGEFNYGYTF.

V is TRBV19 and J is TRBJ2-4, with 11 bases matching TRBD2. Germline CDR1 and CDR2: LNHDA and SQIVND (reference sequence). V lost 0 bases and J lost 0; bases outside the gene matches: 13. This CDR3 spans 21 amino acids. In DNA, the CDR3 is TGTGCCAGTAGTATAGATACCCGGAGGCTAGCGGGGGGTCTAGCCAAAAACATTCAGTACTTC. Translating it yields CASSIDTRRLAGGLAKNIQYF.

The gene calls are TRBV5-6 and TRBJ1-2; D is perhaps TRBD1 (5 bases). Germline V CDR1 and CDR2: SGHDT, YYEEEE. This CDR3 has 13 amino acids. V was cut by 5 bases and J by 4 bases, with 12 bases left in between. The CDR3 coding sequence is TGTGCCAGCAGGCGGGACGTCATCTATGGCTACACCTTC. Translation gives CASRRDVIYGYTF.

This chain connects TRBV18 to TRBJ2-3, with 7 bases matching TRBD2. In germline, CDR1 is KGHSH, CDR2 LQKENI. The CDR3 is 17 amino acids. Trimming at V came to 0 bases and at J to 0 bases, leaving 6 bases not matched to a gene. CDR3 in amino acids: CASSPPRLAVSTDTQYF. The CDR3, as DNA: TGTGCCAGCTCACCACCCCGGCTAGCGGTTAGCACAGATACGCAGTATTTT.

This rearrangement joins TRBV5-1 to TRBJ1-1; 10 bases line up with TRBD1. The CDR3 is 16 residues long. Germline loops: CDR1 SGHRS, CDR2 YFSETQ. V lost 0 bases to trimming and J lost 4 bases; unmatched junction nucleotides: 6. CDR3 loop: CASSLVGTGVSTEAFF. The DNA for the CDR3 is TGCGCCAGCAGCTTGGTCGGGACAGGGGTTAGCACTGAAGCTTTCTTT.

The genes are TRBV19 and TRBJ2-7; TRBD2 agrees at 7 bases. Germline loops: CDR1 LNHDA, CDR2 SQIVND (reference sequence). The CDR3 contains 15 residues. Trimming cost V 5 bases and J 0 bases; bases outside gene matches: 7. The CDR3 sequence is CASSQGGVSSYEQYF. The CDR3 region has the DNA TGTGCCAGTAGTCAGGGAGGGGTCAGCTCCTACGAGCAGTACTTC.

In DNA, the CDR3 is TGTGCCAGCAGCACCCTAGCGGGGAACACCGGGGAGCTGTTTTTT. This codes for CASSTLAGNTGELFF. V is TRBV5-4 and J is TRBJ2-2; 8 nucleotides line up with TRBD2. The germline gives CDR1 SGHNT, CDR2 YYREEE (reference sequence). The CDR3 has 15 residues. Unmatched junction bases numbered 3, after V lost 4 bases and J lost 1 base.

The chain combines TRBV5-4 with TRBJ1-2; 10 positions match TRBD1. V lost 1 base, J lost 8 bases, and 2 bases stayed unmatched. This CDR3 region has 13 residues. In germline, CDR1 is SGHNT, CDR2 YYREEE (reference sequence). CDR3 amino acids: CASSLRTGGGYTF. The DNA for the CDR3 is TGTGCCAGCAGCTTGCGGACAGGGGGGGGCTACACCTTC.

There are a few counts of this clone. This chain uses TRBV2 with TRBJ2-6; D is possibly TRBD2 (6 bases). The V end was cut by 10 bases, the J end by 1 base, with 8 bases between. The germline V gene has CDR1 SNHLY and CDR2 FYNNEI. The CDR3 is 13 amino acids. DNA for the CDR3: TGTGCCATTGGAGGGTCTGGGGCCAACGTCCTGACTTTC. This gives the protein CAIGGSGANVLTF. The full variable domain, completed using reference TRBV2 and TRBJ2-6, is EPEVTQTPSHQVTQMGQEVILRCVPISNHLYFYWYRQILGQKVEFLVSFYNNEISEKSEIFDDQFSVERPDGSNFTLKIRSTKLEDSAMYFCAIGGSGANVLTFGAGSRLTVL.

V and J are TRBV6-1 and TRBJ1-5; 7 bases are shared with TRBD1. Per the germline V gene, CDR1 is MNHNS and CDR2 is SASEGT. The CDR3 is made up of 14 amino acids. Trimming removed 8 bases from V and 4 bases from J; junction bases left unmatched: 8. CDR3 in DNA: TGTGCCAGCGAAAGGGGGCCTGGGAATCAGCCCCAGCATTTT. This sequence encodes CASERGPGNQPQHF.

This clone was observed a few times. This chain uses TRBV5-1 with TRBJ1-2; a possible D gene is TRBD1 (5 bases). The V end lost 0 bases, the J end lost 8 bases, and 11 bases lay between the germline ends. The CDR3 covers 13 residues. Germline V gene lookup returns CDR1 SGHRS and CDR2 YFSETQ. CDR3 region: CASSLVRGDGYTF. DNA of the CDR3: TGCGCCAGCAGCTTGGTGCGGGGGGACGGCTACACCTTC.

Only a few counts were recorded for this clone. The CDR3 spells CASSMSGDTEAFF. In DNA, the CDR3 is TGTGCCAGCTCAATGTCAGGGGACACTGAAGCTTTCTTT. The V call is TRBV18, the J call TRBJ1-1; weak D call: TRBD1 (6 bases). V was pared by 5 bases and J by 3 bases, with 10 bases between. The CDR3 has 13 residues. Germline CDR1 and CDR2: KGHSH and LQKENI.

This clone came up a few times. V is TRBV2 and J is TRBJ1-2; D is unclear. In germline, CDR1 is SNHLY, CDR2 FYNNEI. The germline V and J ends were trimmed by 4 bases and 8 bases, with 11 bases remaining between them. This CDR3 spans 12 amino acids. In nucleotides, the CDR3 is TGTGCCAGCAGTGTAAACCGAAGCGGCTACACCTTC. Translated, it gives CASSVNRSGYTF. Based on the CDR3 plus reference TRBV2 and TRBJ1-2, the full variable domain is EPEVTQTPSHQVTQMGQEVILRCVPISNHLYFYWYRQILGQKVEFLVSFYNNEISEKSEIFDDQFSVERPDGSNFTLKIRSTKLEDSAMYFCASSVNRSGYTFGSGTRLTVV.

V gene TRBV9 combines with J gene TRBJ1-6; D perhaps matches TRBD1 (5 bases). CDR1 is SGDLS, CDR2 YYNGEE, per germline. With 0 bases removed from V and 11 bases from J, the gap between germline ends came to 12 bases. The CDR3 runs 14 residues. The CDR3 region has the DNA TGTGCCAGCAGCGTAGGTGGCAGGGAGGCACCCCTCCACTTT. Residues: CASSVGGREAPLHF.

The chain joins TRBV7-9 to TRBJ1-5; D not certain. Trimming cost V 5 bases and J 5 bases, with 10 bases left between them. Germline V gene lookup returns CDR1 SEHNR and CDR2 FQNEAQ (reference sequence). The CDR3 contains 13 residues. The CDR3 nucleotides read TGTGCCAGCAGCCTTCAGATGGATCAGCCCCAGCATTTT. Translated, it gives CASSLQMDQPQHF.

The chain employs TRBV7-6 and TRBJ2-7, with 13 bases matching TRBD2. The CDR3 sequence is 18 residues long. The J segment lost 2 bases and the V segment lost 1 base, leaving 8 bases of the junction unmatched. Germline V gene lookup returns CDR1 SGHVS and CDR2 FNYEAQ. CDR3 sequence (DNA): TGTGCCAGCAGCTTAGTAACCCAGACTAGCGGGGGGACCTACGAGCAGTACTTC. This gives the protein CASSLVTQTSGGTYEQYF.